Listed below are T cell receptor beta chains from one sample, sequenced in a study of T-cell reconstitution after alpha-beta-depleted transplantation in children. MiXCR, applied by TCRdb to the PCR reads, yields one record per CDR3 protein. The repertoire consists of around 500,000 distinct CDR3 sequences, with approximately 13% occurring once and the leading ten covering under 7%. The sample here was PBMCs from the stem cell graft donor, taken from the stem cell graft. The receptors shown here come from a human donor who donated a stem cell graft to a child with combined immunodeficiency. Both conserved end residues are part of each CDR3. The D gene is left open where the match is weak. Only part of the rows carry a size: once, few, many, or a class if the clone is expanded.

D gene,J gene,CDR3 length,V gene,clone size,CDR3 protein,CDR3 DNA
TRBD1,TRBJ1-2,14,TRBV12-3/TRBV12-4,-,CASTAFTGDYGYTF,TGTGCCAGCACTGCCTTTACAGGGGACTATGGCTACACCTTC
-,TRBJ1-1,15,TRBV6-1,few,CASGLGGGKFSEAFF,TGTGCCAGCGGGCTCGGTGGGGGGAAGTTTTCTGAAGCTTTCTTT
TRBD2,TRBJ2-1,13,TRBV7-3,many,CASSLGLASEQFF,TGTGCCAGCAGCTTAGGACTAGCTAGTGAGCAGTTCTTC
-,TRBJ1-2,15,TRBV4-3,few,CASSQEGQGTYGYTF,TGCGCCAGCAGCCAAGAGGGGCAGGGGACCTATGGCTACACCTTC
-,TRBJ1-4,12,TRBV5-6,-,CASSLGTAALFF,TGTGCCAGCAGCCTGGGGACCGCGGCACTGTTTTTT
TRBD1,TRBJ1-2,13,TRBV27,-,CASSRQGQSGYTF,TGTGCCAGCAGTCGACAGGGACAATCTGGCTACACCTTC
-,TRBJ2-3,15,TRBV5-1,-,CASTAWGQSTNTQYF,TGCGCCAGCACCGCTTGGGGCCAGAGCACAAATACGCAGTATTTT
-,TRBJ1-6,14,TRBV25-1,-,CASSDGGVRSPLHF,TGTGCCAGCAGTGACGGGGGGGTGAGGTCACCCCTCCACTTT
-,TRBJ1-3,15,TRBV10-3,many,CAISESERLGNTIYF,TGTGCCATCAGTGAGTCAGAACGCCTTGGAAACACCATATATTTT
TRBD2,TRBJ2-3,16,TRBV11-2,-,CVSSLTSGRNTDTQYF,TGTGTCAGCAGCCTCACTAGCGGGAGGAACACAGATACGCAGTATTTT
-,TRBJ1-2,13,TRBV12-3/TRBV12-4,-,CASSPGTTLGYTF,TGTGCCAGCAGTCCCGGGACAACACTTGGCTACACCTTC
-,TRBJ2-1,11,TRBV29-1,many,CSVGEYNEQFF,TGCAGCGTTGGGGAATACAATGAGCAGTTCTTC
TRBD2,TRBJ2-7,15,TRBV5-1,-,CASSPKREGNYEQYF,TGCGCCAGCAGCCCCAAGCGGGAGGGAAACTACGAGCAGTACTTC
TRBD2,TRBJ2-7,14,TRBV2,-,CASRGPGTTLEQYF,TGTGCCAGCAGGGGCCCCGGGACTACCCTTGAGCAGTACTTC
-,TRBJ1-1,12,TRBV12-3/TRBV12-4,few,CASSLFSVGAFF,TGTGCCAGCAGTTTATTTAGTGTTGGAGCTTTCTTT
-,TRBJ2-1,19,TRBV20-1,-,CSAQRYFAYKGRIKNEQFF,TGCAGTGCTCAGAGATATTTTGCGTATAAGGGACGGATTAAAAATGAGCAGTTCTTC
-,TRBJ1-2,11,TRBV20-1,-,CSGEGGHGYTF,TGCAGCGGAGAGGGGGGCCATGGCTACACCTTC
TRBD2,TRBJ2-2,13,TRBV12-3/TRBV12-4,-,CASIGGGTGELFF,TGTGCCAGCATCGGGGGGGGAACCGGGGAGCTGTTTTTT
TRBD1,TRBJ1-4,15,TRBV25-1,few,CASSGRTGFGEKLFF,TGTGCCAGCAGTGGGAGGACAGGGTTTGGTGAAAAACTGTTTTTT
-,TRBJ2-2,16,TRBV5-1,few,CASSLIIGRGTGELFF,TGCGCCAGCAGCTTGATCATCGGGAGAGGCACCGGGGAGCTGTTTTTT
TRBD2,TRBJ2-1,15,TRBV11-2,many,CASSLDSGGMNEQFF,TGTGCCAGCAGCTTAGATAGCGGGGGAATGAATGAGCAGTTCTTC
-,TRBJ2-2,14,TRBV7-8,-,CASSDRWNTGELFF,TGTGCCAGCTCCGACAGGTGGAACACCGGGGAGCTGTTTTTT
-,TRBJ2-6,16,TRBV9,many,CASSVGRPSGANVLTF,TGTGCCAGCAGCGTAGGTAGGCCCTCTGGGGCCAACGTCCTGACTTTC
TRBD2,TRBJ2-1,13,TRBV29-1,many,CSVGGRARNEQFF,TGCAGCGTTGGGGGGAGGGCAAGGAATGAGCAGTTCTTC
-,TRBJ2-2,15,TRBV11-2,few,CASSLVVGYTGELFF,TGTGCCAGCAGCTTAGTTGTCGGATACACCGGGGAGCTGTTTTTT
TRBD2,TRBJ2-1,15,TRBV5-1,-,CASSLVAGENNEQFF,TGCGCCAGCAGCTTGGTGGCGGGAGAGAACAATGAGCAGTTCTTC
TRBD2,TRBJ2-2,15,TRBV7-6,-,CASSKTSGSTGELFF,TGTGCCAGCAGCAAAACTAGCGGGAGTACCGGGGAGCTGTTTTTT
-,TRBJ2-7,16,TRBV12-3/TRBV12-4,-,CASSPPQGGIAYEQYF,TGTGCCAGCAGCCCCCCCCAGGGGGGAATCGCCTACGAGCAGTACTTC
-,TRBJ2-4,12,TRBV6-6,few,CAIGVGDGIQYF,TGTGCCATCGGCGTAGGGGACGGCATTCAGTACTTC
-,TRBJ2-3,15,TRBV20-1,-,CSAPRRRGVTDTQYF,TGCAGTGCCCCACGACGGAGAGGGGTCACAGATACGCAGTATTTT
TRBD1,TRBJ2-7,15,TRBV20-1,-,CSARERTGGNYEQYF,TGCAGTGCTAGAGAAAGGACAGGGGGCAACTACGAGCAGTACTTC
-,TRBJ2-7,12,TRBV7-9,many,CASSLGSYEQYF,TGTGCCAGCAGCTTAGGCTCCTACGAGCAGTACTTC
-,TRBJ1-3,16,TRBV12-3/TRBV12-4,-,CASRSTGLHSGNTIYF,TGTGCCAGCAGATCGACAGGTCTCCACTCTGGAAACACCATATATTTT
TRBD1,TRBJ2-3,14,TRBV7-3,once,CASSLTGTENTQYF,TGTGCCAGCAGCCTAACCGGGACAGAGAATACGCAGTATTTT
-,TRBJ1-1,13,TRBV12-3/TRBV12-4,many,CASSLTQNTEAFF,TGTGCCAGCAGTTTGACACAGAACACTGAAGCTTTCTTT
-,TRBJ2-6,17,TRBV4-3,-,CASSQWSHTAGANVLTF,TGCGCCAGCAGCCAATGGAGCCACACAGCTGGGGCCAACGTCCTGACTTTC
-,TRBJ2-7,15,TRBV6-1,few,CASSPSSVGRGEQYF,TGTGCCAGCAGCCCTTCTTCGGTAGGGCGCGGCGAGCAGTACTTC